This TCR beta chain was sequenced in a study of blood T cell repertoires in COVID-19. Looking at the study overall: From T cells, B-cell-depleted T cells, or PBMCs came the material, which was cDNA or gDNA.

This CDR3 comprises 18 residues. Trimming took 5 bases from V and 6 from J; bases not matched to a gene: 20. The germline CDR1 and CDR2 sequences are SGHVS and FQNEAQ. Study members were between about 18 and 100 years old and lived in around 24 US regions. Symptom resolution, clearance, or two negative PCRs marked the recovered donors of Cohort 3. Source study methods: Estimated nucleated cell counts came from reference gene primer amplification. Only in-frame clones appear in the TCRdb table, and some are missing; sequencing was by immunoSEQ multiplex PCR. The V and J calls and clone size are taken from that table; D and trimming were inferred from the DNA. The repertoire holds under 500,000 clones, with 80% to 90% as singletons.

Sequencing was carried out using PBMCs or T cells enriched from blood (not recorded which). The gene calls are TRBV7-8 and TRBJ1-2, with 8 bases matching TRBD1. The TCR was taken from a man in his thirties or forties who had recovered from COVID-19. The CDR3 protein is CASSTPGTGWPKGDGYTF. CDR3 sequence (DNA): TGTGCCAGCAGCACCCCGGGGACAGGCTGGCCCAAAGGTGATGGCTACACCTTC. Based on the CDR3 plus reference TRBV7-8 and TRBJ1-2, the full variable domain is GAGVSQSPRYKVAKRGQDVALRCDPISGHVSLFWYQQALGQGPEFLTYFQNEAQLDKSGLPSDRFFAERPEGSVSTLKIQRTQQEDSAVYLCASSTPGTGWPKGDGYTFGSGTRLTVV.